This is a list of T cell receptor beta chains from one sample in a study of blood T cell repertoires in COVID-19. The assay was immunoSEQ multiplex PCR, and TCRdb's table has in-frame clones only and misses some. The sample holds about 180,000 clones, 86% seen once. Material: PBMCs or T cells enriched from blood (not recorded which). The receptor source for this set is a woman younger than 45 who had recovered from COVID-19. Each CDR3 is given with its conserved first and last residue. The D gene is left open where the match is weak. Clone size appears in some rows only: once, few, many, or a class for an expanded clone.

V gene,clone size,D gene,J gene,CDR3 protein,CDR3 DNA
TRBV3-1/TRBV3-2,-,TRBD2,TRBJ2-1,CASSPGTSDPIPYNEQFF,TGTGCCAGCAGCCCCGGGACTAGCGACCCGATTCCCTACAATGAGCAGTTCTTC
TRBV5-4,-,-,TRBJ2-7,CASSLIDEQYF,TGTGCCAGCAGCTTGATAGACGAGCAGTACTTC
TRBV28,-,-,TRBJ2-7,CASSWDKPYEQYF,TGTGCCAGCAGTTGGGACAAACCCTACGAGCAGTACTTC
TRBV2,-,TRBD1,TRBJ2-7,CASRGQGASYEQYF,TGTGCCAGCAGGGGGCAGGGGGCTTCCTACGAGCAGTACTTC
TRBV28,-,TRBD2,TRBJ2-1,CASSSPALAGNNEQFF,TGTGCCAGCAGTTCCCCTGCACTAGCGGGAAATAATGAGCAGTTCTTC
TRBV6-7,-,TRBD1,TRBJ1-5,CASCCVGAGQGKSGNQPQHF,TGTGCCAGTTGTTGTGTTGGGGCGGGACAGGGAAAATCGGGCAATCAGCCCCAGCATTTT
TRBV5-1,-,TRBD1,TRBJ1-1,CASSFGTGDTEAFF,TGCGCCAGCAGCTTCGGGACAGGGGACACTGAAGCTTTCTTT
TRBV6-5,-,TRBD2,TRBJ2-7,CACQVAGTYEQYF,TGTGCCTGTCAAGTAGCGGGAACCTACGAGCAGTACTTC
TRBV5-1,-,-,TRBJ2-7,CASSLGFPVSSYEQYF,TGCGCCAGCAGCTTGGGGTTCCCGGTGAGCTCCTACGAGCAGTACTTC
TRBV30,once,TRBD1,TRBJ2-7,CAWSFGQGSYEQYF,TGTGCCTGGAGTTTCGGACAGGGTTCCTACGAGCAGTACTTC
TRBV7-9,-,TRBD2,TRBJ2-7,CASSFRAGGASYEQYF,TGTGCCAGCAGCTTTCGGGCGGGAGGAGCGTCCTACGAGCAGTACTTC
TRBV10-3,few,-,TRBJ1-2,CAIMGAANYGYTF,TGTGCCATCATGGGGGCGGCTAACTATGGCTACACCTTC
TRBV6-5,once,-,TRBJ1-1,CASSHDGEGRRAFF,TGTGCCAGCAGCCACGACGGGGAAGGTCGGCGGGCTTTCTTT
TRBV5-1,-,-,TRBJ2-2,CASSWVTGSPGELFF,TGCGCCAGCAGTTGGGTTACAGGGAGTCCCGGGGAGCTGTTTTTT
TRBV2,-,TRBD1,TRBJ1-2,CASSNRGLNGYTF,TGTGCCAGCAGTAACAGGGGGCTTAATGGCTACACCTTC
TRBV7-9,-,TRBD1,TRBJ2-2,CASSSPGTANTGELFF,TGTGCCAGCAGCTCTCCCGGGACAGCGAACACCGGGGAGCTGTTTTTT
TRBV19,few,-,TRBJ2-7,CASSISPYEQYF,TGTGCCAGTAGTATTAGCCCCTACGAGCAGTACTTC